This entry is about one T cell receptor beta chain. Its cognate antigen is unknown. These data are taken from a study of CD8+CD57+ T cells in acquired aplastic anemia. Study-level information: Mean yield of DNA from sorted CD4+ and CD8+ cells was approximately 3 ug. Among healthy donors, CD4+ cells averaged roughly 11 million reads.

Points from the study as a whole: Controls and patients did not differ significantly in CD8+ Simpson's diversity. Between patients and controls, some 31 CD8+ CDR3 sequences were found in common.

TCR beta VDJ and CDR3 profiling used genomic DNA as template. TCRdb passed the reads through MiXCR, listing each CDR3 protein once. The sample gives about 110,000 distinct CDR3 sequences, 50% to 65% of which show up once; 25% to 35% is in the top ten. V shed 4 bases and J shed 0 bases, with 10 bases lying between them. CDR1 and CDR2 (germline): SQVTM, ANQGSEA. The CDR3 consists of 13 residues. This chain links TRBV29-1 with TRBJ2-7; maybe TRBD1 (5 bases). The sequenced sample was sorted CD4+, CD8+, or CD8+CD57+ T cells (not recorded which) from PBMCs. The receptor was derived from a human donor in good health, serving as a control. The CDR3 here is CSVVRGHSYEQYF. CDR3 sequence (DNA): TGCAGCGTTGTAAGGGGCCACTCCTACGAGCAGTACTTC.